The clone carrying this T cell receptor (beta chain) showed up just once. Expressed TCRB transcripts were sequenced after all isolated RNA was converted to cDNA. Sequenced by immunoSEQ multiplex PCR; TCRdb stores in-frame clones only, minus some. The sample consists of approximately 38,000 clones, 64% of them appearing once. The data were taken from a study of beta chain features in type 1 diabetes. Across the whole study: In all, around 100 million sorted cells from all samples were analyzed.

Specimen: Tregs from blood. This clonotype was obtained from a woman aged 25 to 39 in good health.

The CDR3, as DNA: TGTGCCAGCAGCTTAACGGGGTTGGGAGCCGGGGAGCTGTTTTTT. Protein product: CASSLTGLGAGELFF. The rearrangement uses TRBV7-3 and TRBJ2-2; D possibly corresponds to TRBD2 (5 bases). V was pared by 0 bases and J by 6 bases, with 11 bases between. CDR1 and CDR2 (germline): SGHTA, FQGTGA. This CDR3 is built from 15 residues.